This T cell receptor (beta chain) was obtained from a study of T-cell reconstitution after alpha-beta-depleted transplantation in children (dated by TCRdb to 2016 to 2017). General notes on the study: Using TCR repertoire profiling, the study followed T-cell immune reconstitution in a quantitative way in children after TCRalphabeta/CD19-depleted allogeneic hematopoietic cell transplantation.

The library was built by means of PCR. Sequenced on an Illumina HiSeq 2500. TCR library preparation used molecular barcoding, with unique molecular identifiers applied to normalize quantification of the TCRbeta repertoire. Clones were called with MiXCR by TCRdb after fastp trimmed the public reads at Q25, and only in-frame beta chains were retained. For every CDR3 protein sequence, its rows merge into one entry that carries the most common genes and DNA. Present in this sample are approximately 400,000 distinct CDR3 sequences, roughly 10% of which were seen just once. Roughly 6% of the sample goes to the ten largest clones. The CDR3 measures 13 amino acids from cysteine to phenylalanine. Only the CDR3 region is kept as DNA, spanning 39 bases read in frame from base 1. In the germline V gene, CDR1 corresponds to MNHEY and CDR2 to SVGEGT. At the junction V is shortened by 2 bases and J by 7 bases, with 8 bases in between.

The sample holds a few counts of this clonotype. Its antigen is not yet known. Base qualities are not provided; no much larger clone lies one nucleotide away. The receptor comes from a human donor who donated a stem cell graft to a child with acute myeloid leukemia. The rearranged segments are TRBV6-2 or TRBV6-3 and TRBJ2-2, with the D gene uncertain. The source was PBMCs from the stem cell graft donor, collected from the stem cell graft. The CDR3 corresponds to CASSYRVHGELFF. The DNA is TGTGCCAGCAGTTACAGGGTGCACGGGGAGCTGTTTTTT.